Here is one T cell receptor beta chain with its context. This sample is part of a study of T cells in Graves' hyperthyroidism and ophthalmopathy. The CDR3 regions of TCR beta were amplified from RNA transcripts. RT-PCR in the first round (using the HTBI primer set) targeted the TCR CDR3. TCRdb independently ran MiXCR on the multiplex PCR reads; one entry per CDR3 protein. This table holds under 350,000 distinct CDR3 sequences, 21% found once. J lost 4 bases, V lost 5 bases, and 4 bases had no gene match. The CDR3 covers 16 residues. Per the germline V gene, CDR1 is LNHDA and CDR2 is SQIVND (reference sequence).

Sequencing was done on a sample of blood. This TCR derives from a woman in her 50s with Graves' hyperthyroidism. This sequence joins TRBV19 and TRBJ2-2; TRBD2 agrees at 13 bases. Written as DNA, the CDR3 is TGTGCCAGTAGTCCATGGACTAGCGGGGGCACCGGGGAGCTGTTTTTT. This translates into CASSPWTSGGTGELFF. The entire variable domain, with the rest obtained from reference TRBV19 and TRBJ2-2, is as follows: DGGITQSPKYLFRKEGQNVTLSCEQNLNHDAMYWYRQDPGQGLRLIYYSQIVNDFQKGDIAEGYSVSREKKESFPLTVTSAQKNPTAFYLCASSPWTSGGTGELFFGEGSRLTVL.